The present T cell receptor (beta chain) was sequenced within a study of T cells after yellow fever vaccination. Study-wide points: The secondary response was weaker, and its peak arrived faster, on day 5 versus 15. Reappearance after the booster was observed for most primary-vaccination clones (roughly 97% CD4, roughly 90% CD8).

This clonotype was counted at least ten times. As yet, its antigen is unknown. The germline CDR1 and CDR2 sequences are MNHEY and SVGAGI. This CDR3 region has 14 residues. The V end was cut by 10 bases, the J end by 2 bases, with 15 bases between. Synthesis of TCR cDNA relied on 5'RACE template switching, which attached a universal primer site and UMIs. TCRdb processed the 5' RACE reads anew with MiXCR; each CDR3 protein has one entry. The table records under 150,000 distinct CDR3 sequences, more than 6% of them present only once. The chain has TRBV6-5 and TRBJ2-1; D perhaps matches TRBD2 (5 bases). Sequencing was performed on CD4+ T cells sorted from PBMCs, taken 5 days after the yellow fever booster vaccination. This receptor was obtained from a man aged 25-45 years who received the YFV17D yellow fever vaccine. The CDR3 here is CATTPHGTYNEQFF. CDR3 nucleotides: TGTGCCACCACCCCCCACGGGACCTACAATGAGCAGTTCTTC.